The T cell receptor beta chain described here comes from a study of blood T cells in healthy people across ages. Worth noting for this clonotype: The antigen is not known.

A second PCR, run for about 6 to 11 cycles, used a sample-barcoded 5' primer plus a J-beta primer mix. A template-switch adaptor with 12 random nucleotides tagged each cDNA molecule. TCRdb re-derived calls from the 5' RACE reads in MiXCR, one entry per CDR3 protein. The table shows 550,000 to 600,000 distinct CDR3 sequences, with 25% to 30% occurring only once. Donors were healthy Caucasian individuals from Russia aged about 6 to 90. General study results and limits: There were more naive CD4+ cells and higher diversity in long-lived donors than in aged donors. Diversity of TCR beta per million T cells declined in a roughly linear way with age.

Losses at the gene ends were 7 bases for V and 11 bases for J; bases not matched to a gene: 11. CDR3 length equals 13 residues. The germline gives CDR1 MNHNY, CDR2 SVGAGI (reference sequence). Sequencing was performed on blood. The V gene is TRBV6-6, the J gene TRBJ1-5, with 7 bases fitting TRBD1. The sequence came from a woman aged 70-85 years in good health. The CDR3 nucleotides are TGTGCCAGCATAGGGGGCGCACGGTTGGCCCAGCATTTT. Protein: CASIGGARLAQHF.